The sequence of this TCR beta chain was determined in a study of post-analysis software for immune sequencing data. The CDR3 is made up of 17 amino acids. The germline CDR1 and CDR2 sequences are MNHEY and SMNVEV (reference sequence). Trimming left V 1 base short and J 0 bases short, with 16 bases between. This clonotype showed up just a few times. The library was made from cDNA and included unique molecular identifiers. TCRdb re-called the PCR reads through MiXCR, storing one row per CDR3 protein. Of about 160,000 distinct CDR3 sequences detected, around 36% appear once; the ten largest clones hold approximately 30%.

The J gene is TRBJ2-7, the V gene TRBV27; D possibly corresponds to TRBD2 (6 bases). This clonotype was obtained from a girl aged 5-17 years with multiple sclerosis. The material sequenced was blood, taken after autologous hematopoietic stem cell transplantation. The CDR3 DNA reads as TGTGCCAGCAGTTTATTTACTAGCCCGTTGAGCTCCTACGAGCAGTACTTC. This sequence encodes CASSLFTSPLSSYEQYF.